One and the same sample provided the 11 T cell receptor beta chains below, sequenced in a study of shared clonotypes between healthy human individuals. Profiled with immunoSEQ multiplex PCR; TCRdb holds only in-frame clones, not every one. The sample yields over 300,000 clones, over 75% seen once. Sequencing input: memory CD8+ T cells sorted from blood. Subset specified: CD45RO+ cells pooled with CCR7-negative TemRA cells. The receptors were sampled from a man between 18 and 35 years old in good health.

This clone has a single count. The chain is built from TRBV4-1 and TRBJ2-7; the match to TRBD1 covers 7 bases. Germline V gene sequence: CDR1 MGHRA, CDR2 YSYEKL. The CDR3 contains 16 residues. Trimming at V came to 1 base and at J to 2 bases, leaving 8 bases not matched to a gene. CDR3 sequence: CASSQGLKTGPYEQYF. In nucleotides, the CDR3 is TGCGCCAGCAGCCAAGGCCTTAAGACAGGGCCCTACGAGCAGTACTTC.

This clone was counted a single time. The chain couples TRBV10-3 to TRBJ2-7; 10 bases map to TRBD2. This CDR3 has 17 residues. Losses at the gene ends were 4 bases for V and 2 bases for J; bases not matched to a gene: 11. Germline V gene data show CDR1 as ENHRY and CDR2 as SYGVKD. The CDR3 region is CAISVLIAGGAPYEQYF. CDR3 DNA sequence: TGTGCCATCAGTGTTCTCATAGCGGGAGGAGCCCCCTACGAGCAGTACTTC.

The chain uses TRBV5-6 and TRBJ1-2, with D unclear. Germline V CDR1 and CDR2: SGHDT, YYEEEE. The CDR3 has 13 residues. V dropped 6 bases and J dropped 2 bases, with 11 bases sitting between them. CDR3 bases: TGTGCCAGCACCCAGGACGGAAACTATGGCTACACCTTC. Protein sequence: CASTQDGNYGYTF.

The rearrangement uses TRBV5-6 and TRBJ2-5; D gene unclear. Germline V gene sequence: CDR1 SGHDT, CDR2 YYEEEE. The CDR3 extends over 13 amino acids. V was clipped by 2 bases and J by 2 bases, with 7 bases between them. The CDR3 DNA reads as TGTGCCAGCAGCTTCTACGGACAAGAGACCCAGTACTTC. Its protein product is CASSFYGQETQYF.

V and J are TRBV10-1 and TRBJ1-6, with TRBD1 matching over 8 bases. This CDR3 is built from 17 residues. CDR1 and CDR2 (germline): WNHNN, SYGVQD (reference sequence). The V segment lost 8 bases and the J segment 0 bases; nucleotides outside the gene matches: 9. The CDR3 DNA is TGCGCCAGCGCACAGGGGGAGGGGGTCTCCTATAATTCACCCCTCCACTTT. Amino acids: CASAQGEGVSYNSPLHF.

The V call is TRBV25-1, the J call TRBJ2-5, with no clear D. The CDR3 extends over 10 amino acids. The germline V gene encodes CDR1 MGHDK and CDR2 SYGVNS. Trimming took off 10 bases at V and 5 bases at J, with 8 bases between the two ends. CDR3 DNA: TGTGCCACCGCGGCGGAGACCCAGTACTTC. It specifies CATAAETQYF.

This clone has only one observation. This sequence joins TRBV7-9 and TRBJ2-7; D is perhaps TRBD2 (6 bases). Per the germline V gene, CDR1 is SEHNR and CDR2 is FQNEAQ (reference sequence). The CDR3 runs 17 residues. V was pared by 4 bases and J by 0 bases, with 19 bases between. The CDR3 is CASSSSRDLFSSYEQYF. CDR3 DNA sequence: TGTGCCAGCAGCTCGTCCCGGGACTTGTTTAGCTCCTACGAGCAGTACTTC.

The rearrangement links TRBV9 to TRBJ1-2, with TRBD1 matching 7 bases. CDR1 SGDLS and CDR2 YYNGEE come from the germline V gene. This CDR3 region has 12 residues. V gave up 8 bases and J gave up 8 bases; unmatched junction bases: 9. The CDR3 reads CASTGADWGYTF. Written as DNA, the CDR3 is TGTGCCAGTACAGGGGCGGATTGGGGCTACACCTTC.

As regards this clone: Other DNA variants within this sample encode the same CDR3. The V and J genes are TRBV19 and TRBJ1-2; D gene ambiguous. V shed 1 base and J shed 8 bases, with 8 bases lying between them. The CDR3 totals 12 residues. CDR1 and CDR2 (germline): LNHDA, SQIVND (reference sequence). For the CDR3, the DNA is TGTGCCAGTAGTATAGGAGTCTTCGGCTACACCTTC. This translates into CASSIGVFGYTF.

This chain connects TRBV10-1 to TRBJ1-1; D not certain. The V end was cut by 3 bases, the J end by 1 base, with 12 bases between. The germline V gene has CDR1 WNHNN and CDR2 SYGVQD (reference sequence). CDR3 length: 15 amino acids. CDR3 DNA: TGCGCCAGCAGTGAACGATCAGGTCCGAACACTGAAGCTTTCTTT. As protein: CASSERSGPNTEAFF.

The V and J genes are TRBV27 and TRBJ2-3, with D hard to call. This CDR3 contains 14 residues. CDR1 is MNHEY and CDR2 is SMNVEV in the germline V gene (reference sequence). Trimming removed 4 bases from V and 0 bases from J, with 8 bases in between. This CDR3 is CASSYVDSTDTQYF. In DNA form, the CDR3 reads TGTGCCAGCAGTTACGTCGATAGCACAGATACGCAGTATTTT.